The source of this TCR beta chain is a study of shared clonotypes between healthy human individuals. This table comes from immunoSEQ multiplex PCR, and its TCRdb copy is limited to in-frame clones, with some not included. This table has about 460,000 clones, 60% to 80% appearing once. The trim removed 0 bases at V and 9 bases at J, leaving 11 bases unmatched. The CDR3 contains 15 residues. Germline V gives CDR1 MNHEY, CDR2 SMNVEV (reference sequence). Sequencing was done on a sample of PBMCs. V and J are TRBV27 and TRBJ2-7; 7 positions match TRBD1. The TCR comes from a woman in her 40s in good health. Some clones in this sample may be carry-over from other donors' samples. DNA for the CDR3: TGTGCCAGCAGTTTATCGATGGGACAGCGGCTAAGGCAGTACTTC. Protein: CASSLSMGQRLRQYF.